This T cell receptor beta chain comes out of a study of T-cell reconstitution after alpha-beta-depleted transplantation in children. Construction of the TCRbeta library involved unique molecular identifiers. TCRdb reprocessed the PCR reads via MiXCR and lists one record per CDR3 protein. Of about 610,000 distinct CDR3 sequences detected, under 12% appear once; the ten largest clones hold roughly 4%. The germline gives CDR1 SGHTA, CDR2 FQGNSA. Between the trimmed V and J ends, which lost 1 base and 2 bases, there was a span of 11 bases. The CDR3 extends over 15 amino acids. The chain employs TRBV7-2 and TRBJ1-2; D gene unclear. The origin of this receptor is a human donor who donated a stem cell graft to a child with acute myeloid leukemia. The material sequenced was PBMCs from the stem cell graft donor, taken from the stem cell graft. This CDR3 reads CASSLVLVGNYGYTF. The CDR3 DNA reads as TGTGCCAGCAGCTTAGTGCTGGTTGGGAACTATGGCTACACCTTC.